This T cell receptor beta chain appears in the sequencing data of a study of cytomegalovirus exposure and HLA in healthy donors. Regarding this clone: Its antigen is currently unknown.

Broader study findings: Trimming of TCR beta V- and J-genes showed a link, identified in a later analysis, to a missense DCLRE1C variant.

A multiplex PCR was run with 60 Vbeta primers and 13 Jbeta primers. Original methodology: Per a later analysis, the number of unique TCR beta chains was 75 million to 90 million, of which about 11 million were shared. TCRdb keeps only in-frame clones here, not all; method: immunoSEQ multiplex PCR. D and trimming were read from the DNA, whereas the V and J calls and clone size are those reported in that table. The repertoire holds 95,000 to 150,000 clones, with about 75% as singletons. V was pared by 6 bases and J by 3 bases, with 5 bases of the junction left unmatched. Germline V gene sequence: CDR1 ENHRY, CDR2 SYGVKD. The CDR3 loop spans 15 amino acids.

The TCR was taken from a man between 60 and 70 years old in good health and CMV-seropositive. The chain carries TRBV10-3 and TRBJ2-7; 13 nucleotides agree with TRBD2. The material sequenced was PBMCs. The CDR3 reads CAIRPRLAGGYEQYF. In nucleotides, the CDR3 is TGTGCCATCAGGCCAAGACTAGCGGGAGGCTACGAGCAGTACTTC.